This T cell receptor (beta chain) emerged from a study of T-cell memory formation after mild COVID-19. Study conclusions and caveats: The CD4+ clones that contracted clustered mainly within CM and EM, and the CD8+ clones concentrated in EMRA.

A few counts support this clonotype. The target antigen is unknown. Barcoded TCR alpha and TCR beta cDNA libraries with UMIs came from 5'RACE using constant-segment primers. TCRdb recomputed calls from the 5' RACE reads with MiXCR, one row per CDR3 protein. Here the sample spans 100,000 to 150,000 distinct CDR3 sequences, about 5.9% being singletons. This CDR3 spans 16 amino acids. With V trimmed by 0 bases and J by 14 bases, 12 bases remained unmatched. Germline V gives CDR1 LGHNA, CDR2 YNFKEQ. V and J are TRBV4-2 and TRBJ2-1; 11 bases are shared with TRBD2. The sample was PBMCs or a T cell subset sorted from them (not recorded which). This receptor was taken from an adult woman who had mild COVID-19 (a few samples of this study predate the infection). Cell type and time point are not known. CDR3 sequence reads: CASSQELGLAGGQEFF. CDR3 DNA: TGTGCCAGCAGCCAAGAGTTGGGGCTAGCGGGGGGCCAGGAGTTCTTC.